Included here is one T cell receptor (beta chain) sequence, with context. Antigen: not known. This sample was included in a study of blood T cells in healthy people across ages. Study-level points and caveats: Roughly linearly, TCR beta diversity per million T cells fell as age increased.

The V end was cut by 1 base, the J end by 0 bases, with 8 bases between. Germline V gene lookup returns CDR1 SGHRS and CDR2 YFSETQ. The CDR3 is 15 amino acids. The use of a sample-barcoded 5' primer and a J-beta primer mix characterized a second PCR of roughly 6 to 11 cycles. Each cDNA molecule carried a tag from a template-switch adaptor that contained 12 random nucleotides. TCRdb re-called the 5' RACE reads through MiXCR, storing one row per CDR3 protein. The table lists 540,000 or so distinct CDR3 sequences, around 48% of them singletons. The chain has TRBV5-1 and TRBJ2-4; D is unclear. The source material was blood. The receptor's source is a man aged 80 or over in good health. CDR3 region: CASSLSSTAKNIQYF. In nucleotides, the CDR3 is TGCGCCAGCAGCTTGAGTTCGACAGCCAAAAACATTCAGTACTTC.